The 10 T cell receptor beta chains in this list originate from one sample, sequenced in a study of PD-L1 blockade in urothelial cancer. Only in-frame clones appear in the TCRdb table, and some are missing; sequencing was by immunoSEQ multiplex PCR. Of roughly 120,000 clones in the sample, around 89% were seen once. The time point denotes: peripheral blood 6 weeks after treatment start. The material sequenced was PBMCs, taken around atezolizumab (anti-PD-L1) treatment. Receptors were obtained from a man in his sixties with urothelial cancer.

Only one count was recorded for this clone. The V call is TRBV10-3, the J call TRBJ2-1; D possibly corresponds to TRBD2 (5 bases). The germline V gene has CDR1 ENHRY and CDR2 SYGVKD. Trimming removed 0 bases from V and 9 bases from J, with 15 bases in between. This CDR3 comprises 15 residues. The CDR3: CAISESTVLGAEQFF. DNA of the CDR3: TGTGCCATCAGTGAGTCGACGGTGCTGGGAGCTGAGCAGTTCTTC.

V usage is TRBV28 and J usage is TRBJ2-7; D is undetermined. This CDR3 is 15 amino acids long. Germline CDR1 MDHEN, CDR2 SYDVKM. The V end was cut by 5 bases, the J end by 0 bases, with 14 bases between. Here the CDR3 DNA reads TGTGCCAGCAGTACCATCTCCGCTAACTCCTACGAGCAGTACTTC. Encoded protein: CASSTISANSYEQYF.

The chain combines TRBV19 with TRBJ1-2; 9 bases fit TRBD1. The trim removed 6 bases at V and 4 bases at J, leaving 3 bases unmatched. The germline V gene has CDR1 LNHDA and CDR2 SQIVND (reference sequence). This CDR3 is 13 amino acids long. The CDR3 reads CASRGTGTYGYTF. CDR3 sequence (DNA): TGTGCCAGTAGAGGGACAGGGACCTATGGCTACACCTTC. The full variable domain, in which reference TRBV19 and TRBJ1-2 provide the parts outside the CDR3, is DGGITQSPKYLFRKEGQNVTLSCEQNLNHDAMYWYRQDPGQGLRLIYYSQIVNDFQKGDIAEGYSVSREKKESFPLTVTSAQKNPTAFYLCASRGTGTYGYTFGSGTRLTVV.

This clone was found a few times. The chain couples TRBV7-9 to TRBJ2-7, with 12 bases aligning to TRBD1. Germline V gene sequence: CDR1 SEHNR, CDR2 FQNEAQ (reference sequence). J lost 6 bases, V lost 4 bases, and 7 bases had no gene match. This CDR3 is 15 amino acids long. The CDR3 DNA sequence: TGTGCCAGCAGCTCGAAGCCGGGACAGGGGGCCGAGCAGTACTTC. It encodes CASSSKPGQGAEQYF.

The chain carries TRBV7-3 and TRBJ1-1; a possible D gene is TRBD1 (5 bases). CDR3 length: 14 amino acids. Germline V gene sequence: CDR1 SGHTA, CDR2 FQGTGA. V was shortened by 2 bases and J by 1 base, with 8 bases between the two germline ends. The CDR3 reads CASSLAGGNTEAFF. CDR3 coding DNA: TGTGCCAGCAGCTTAGCCGGGGGGAACACTGAAGCTTTCTTT.

The chain recombines TRBV9 with TRBJ2-3, with 7 positions matching TRBD1. The CDR3 loop spans 15 amino acids. V dropped 4 bases and J dropped 2; count of bases not matched to a gene: 7. Per the germline V gene, CDR1 is SGDLS and CDR2 is YYNGEE. The CDR3: CASSPRDRSTDTQYF. The CDR3 nucleotides read TGTGCCAGCAGCCCTCGGGACAGATCCACAGATACGCAGTATTTT.

The chain uses TRBV10-3 and TRBJ1-1; a weak D match, TRBD1 (6 bases). This CDR3 has 13 amino acids. The germline V and J ends were trimmed by 10 bases and 0 bases, with 12 bases remaining between them. Germline CDR1 is ENHRY and CDR2 is SYGVKD. The CDR3: CATQQGLNTEAFF. Written as DNA, the CDR3 is TGTGCCACCCAACAGGGTTTGAACACTGAAGCTTTCTTT.

V and J are TRBV6-1 and TRBJ2-7, with 7 bases lining up with TRBD1. The junction had 8 bases not matched to a gene; V was cut back by 10 bases and J by 2 bases. The CDR3 covers 13 residues. The germline V gene encodes CDR1 MNHNS and CDR2 SASEGT. CDR3 DNA: TGTGCCATCAGGACAGGTGGGCCCTACGAGCAGTACTTC. It translates to CAIRTGGPYEQYF.

In this sample, this clone turned up once. The chain employs TRBV19 and TRBJ1-6, with D perhaps matching TRBD1 (5 bases). The V gene's germline CDR1 is LNHDA and CDR2 SQIVND (reference sequence). The length of the CDR3 is 12 residues. Trimming took 3 bases from V and 10 from J, leaving 7 bases between them. The CDR3 is CASSMQGSPLHF. In DNA, the CDR3 is TGTGCCAGTAGTATGCAGGGCTCACCCCTCCACTTT.

On this clone: At one end the junction does not follow the germline gene, possibly because of a read error. This specimen includes other DNA sequences encoding the same CDR3. CDR3 sequence (DNA): TGTGCCAGCAGTCCGGACAGGGTCTATGAAGCTTTCTTC. Protein: CASSPDRVYEAFF. This chain uses TRBV2 with TRBJ1-1; 8 nucleotides line up with TRBD1. The germline gives CDR1 SNHLY, CDR2 FYNNEI. The CDR3 loop spans 13 amino acids.